This TCR beta chain was identified during a study of shared clonotypes between healthy human individuals. On this clone itself: Its antigen is still unknown.

Study-wide results and caveats: Generation probabilities of non-shared clonotypes were lower (relative to those shared by all four donors). Rarefaction gave evidence that sorted-subset sequencing remained incomplete despite large depth.

The germline V gene encodes CDR1 SGHTA and CDR2 FQGNSA. The CDR3 has 17 residues. Deletions cut 0 bases from V and 2 bases from J, with 17 bases between. Division of CD4+ cells produced a CD45RA+ naive subset and a CD45RA-negative memory subset. Method: immunoSEQ multiplex PCR; TCRdb's copy keeps in-frame clones and lacks some. Among approximately 1,000,000 clones listed, about four fifths were seen once. Specimen: memory CD4+ T cells from PBMCs. The subset denotes: CD45RA-negative fraction. This receptor was obtained from a man aged 18 to 30 in good health. Some clones in this sample may be carry-over from other donors' samples. This chain connects TRBV7-2 to TRBJ2-7, with D uncertain. DNA of the CDR3: TGTGCCAGCAGCTTAGCGCTCTGGGCGGAACGACCCTACGAGCAGTACTTC. It specifies CASSLALWAERPYEQYF. The full variable domain, its missing parts supplied by reference TRBV7-2 and TRBJ2-7, is GAGVSQSPSNKVTEKGKDVELRCDPISGHTALYWYRQSLGQGLEFLIYFQGNSAPDKSGLPSDRFSAERTGGSVSTLTIQRTQQEDSAVYLCASSLALWAERPYEQYFGPGTRLTVT.